These 29 T cell receptor beta chains share one sample of origin, sequenced in a study of Graves' ophthalmopathy and Graves' hyperthyroidism. Investigators amplified TCR beta CDR3 regions from RNA transcripts. First-round RT-PCR relied on HTBI primers, and a second-round multiplex PCR came next. TCRdb used MiXCR to reprocess the multiplex PCR reads, holding one entry per CDR3 protein. Among 600,000 to 700,000 distinct CDR3 sequences listed, over 40% were seen once. Sequencing was carried out using peripheral blood. These receptors all come from an adult man with Graves' ophthalmopathy.

The chain joins TRBV6-1 to TRBJ2-7; D remains unclear. The CDR3 covers 15 residues. V lost 6 bases, J lost 1 base, and 16 bases lay in between. Germline V gene lookup returns CDR1 MNHNS and CDR2 SASEGT. The CDR3 DNA reads as TGTGCCAGCAGCGACCTTGTCGGGCAGTCCTACGAGCAGTACTTC. This encodes CASSDLVGQSYEQYF.

The V gene is TRBV19, the J gene TRBJ1-5, with a possible D match to TRBD1 (5 bases). V was pared by 6 bases and J by 2 bases, with 14 bases between. Germline V gives CDR1 LNHDA, CDR2 SQIVND (reference sequence). The CDR3 sequence is 15 residues long. This CDR3 is CASREQEVGNQPQHF. The CDR3 nucleotides are TGTGCCAGTAGAGAACAGGAGGTCGGCAATCAGCCCCAGCATTTT.

The CDR3 sequence is CASKGPETNEKLFF. In DNA form, the CDR3 reads TGTGCCAGCAAGGGGCCAGAAACTAATGAAAAACTGTTTTTT. The chain couples TRBV25-1 to TRBJ1-4; a weak D match, TRBD1 (5 bases). Germline CDR1 reads MGHDK; CDR2 reads SYGVNS. The CDR3 length is 14 residues. The V gene lost 7 bases and the J gene lost 1 base, with 10 bases spanning the gap.

The chain links TRBV10-3 to TRBJ1-5; D not certain. Per germline, CDR1 ENHRY and CDR2 SYGVKD. V lost 3 bases to trimming and J lost 9 bases, with 15 bases between them. The CDR3 loop spans 14 amino acids. CDR3 nucleotides: TGTGCCATCAGTGACTATGACACCTTGTCGCCCCAGCATTTT. Protein product: CAISDYDTLSPQHF.

This clonotype was observed at least ten times. The chain combines TRBV20-1 with TRBJ1-2, with D tentatively TRBD1 (6 bases). Looked up from germline, CDR1 is DFQATT and CDR2 is SNEGSKA (reference sequence). V lost 5 bases to trimming and J lost 3 bases, with 19 bases between them. There are 15 residues in the CDR3. Here the CDR3 reads CSAHLRGAKDYGYTF. The CDR3 nucleotides are TGCAGTGCTCACCTTCGGGGGGCGAAGGACTATGGCTACACCTTC.

This clonotype has just a few counts. V is TRBV27 and J is TRBJ2-6; D unclear. Germline CDR1 and CDR2: MNHEY and SMNVEV (reference sequence). This CDR3 is 16 amino acids long. The V and J ends lost 1 base and 0 bases respectively, with 7 bases between them. The CDR3: CASSLWSGSGANVLTF. DNA for the CDR3: TGTGCCAGCAGTTTATGGAGTGGCTCTGGGGCCAACGTCCTGACTTTC.

Comment on this clonotype: A single base separates this from a much larger clone, so it may be a read error. The conserved final phenylalanine or tryptophan is absent from the CDR3, which likely points to a read error. J is TRBJ2-7 and V is TRBV20-1; D gene ambiguous. V was pared by 1 base and J by 6 bases, with 10 bases between. Germline V gives CDR1 DFQATT, CDR2 SNEGSKA (reference sequence). The CDR3 runs 12 residues. The CDR3 region has the DNA TGCAGTGCTAGAGTCGACAAATTCGAGCAGTACTAC. This translates into CSARVDKFEQYY.

Concerning this clonotype: At one end, the junction sequence differs from germline, possibly due to a read error. This sequence joins TRBV2 and TRBJ2-7; weak D call: TRBD1 (6 bases). CDR1 and CDR2 from the germline V gene are SNHLY and FYNNEI. This CDR3 region has 14 residues. CDR3 region: CAGSVGHQSYEQYF. CDR3 DNA sequence: TGTGCCGGCAGCGTGGGACACCAATCCTACGAGCAGTACTTC.

Points on this clonotype: One end of the junction does not line up with germline, which may come from a read error. The chain has TRBV7-8 and TRBJ2-1, with 9 bases fitting TRBD2. CDR1 SGHVS and CDR2 FQNEAQ come from the germline V gene. CDR3 length: 15 residues. CDR3 DNA sequence: TGTGCCAGCAGCTTATTAGCGGGAGCTGTCAATGAGCAGTCCTTC. Protein sequence: CASSLLAGAVNEQSF.

The chain links TRBV3-1 to TRBJ1-1; D is undetermined. The CDR3 has 15 residues. V gave up 4 bases and J gave up 1 base, with 13 bases separating them. Per germline, CDR1 LGHDT and CDR2 YNNKEL (reference sequence). In DNA, the CDR3 is TGTGCCAGCAGCCCAGCATGGTTAGGGAACACTGAAGCTTTCTTT. It encodes CASSPAWLGNTEAFF.

This clonotype was picked up many times. This chain joins TRBV6-5 and TRBJ1-2; 7 bases match TRBD1. The V gene's germline CDR1 is MNHEY and CDR2 SVGAGI. Trimming cost V 10 bases and J 8 bases; bases outside gene matches: 10. The CDR3 is 12 residues long. In DNA form, the CDR3 reads TGTGCCATCCGGGACAGCTCCGTCGGCTACACCTTC. Translating it yields CAIRDSSVGYTF.

This rearrangement joins TRBV19 to TRBJ2-2; D is possibly TRBD1 (5 bases). V gave up 6 bases and J gave up 7 bases, with 9 bases separating them. CDR3 length equals 12 residues. In germline, CDR1 is LNHDA, CDR2 SQIVND (reference sequence). The CDR3 bases are TGTGCCAGTAGAACAGGAAACGGGGAGCTGTTTTTT. Amino acids: CASRTGNGELFF.

This clonotype was detected many times. The chain employs TRBV25-1 and TRBJ2-5; no definite D call. Trimming took off 3 bases at V and 1 base at J, with 9 bases between the two ends. This CDR3 spans 14 amino acids. Germline V gives CDR1 MGHDK, CDR2 SYGVNS. DNA of the CDR3: TGTGCCAGCAGTGAGGATCGAACCCAAGAGACCCAGTACTTC. Translating gives CASSEDRTQETQYF.

This clonotype appeared a few times. V is TRBV7-9 and J is TRBJ2-7; 9 bases line up with TRBD1. Trimming took 3 bases from V and 3 from J; bases not matched to a gene: 3. CDR1 is SEHNR and CDR2 is FQNEAQ in the germline V gene (reference sequence). The CDR3 consists of 14 residues. CDR3 sequence (DNA): TGTGCCAGCAGCTTGACAGGGGGTAACTACGAGCAGTACTTC. Its protein product is CASSLTGGNYEQYF.

Ten or more counts support this clonotype. The chain uses TRBV13 and TRBJ1-2; perhaps TRBD1 as D (5 bases). Germline values: CDR1 PRHDT, CDR2 FYEKMQ (reference sequence). The CDR3 has 14 residues. V was pared by 5 bases and J by 9 bases, with 19 bases between. Written as DNA, the CDR3 is TGTGCCAGCAGCGCCTCGTCAGACAGCTCCCGCTACACCTTC. It codes for CASSASSDSSRYTF.

This clonotype showed up just once. This could be a read error, since a much larger clone is one nucleotide away. The CDR3 does not close with the conserved phenylalanine or tryptophan, likely indicating a read error. The chain links TRBV7-2 to TRBJ1-4; the D is unclear. CDR3 length: 14 amino acids. V lost 2 bases to trimming and J lost 5 bases, with 9 bases between them. Germline V gene data show CDR1 as SGHTA and CDR2 as FQGNSA. The CDR3 sequence is CASSLSGRNEKLFL. CDR3 DNA: TGTGCCAGCAGCTTAAGCGGACGGAATGAAAAACTGTTTTTA.

This clonotype was found many times. The V gene is TRBV29-1, the J gene TRBJ2-6, with no clear D. Trimming left V 6 bases short and J 1 base short, with 7 bases between. The CDR3 consists of 13 residues. Germline V lookup: CDR1 SQVTM, CDR2 ANQGSEA. The CDR3 DNA reads TGCAGCGTCACAAAATCTGGGGCCAACGTCCTGACTTTC. Translation: CSVTKSGANVLTF.

This clonotype was counted only a few times. The chain has TRBV12-3 or TRBV12-4 and TRBJ2-7; 9 bases match TRBD1. The CDR3 covers 14 residues. J lost 5 bases, V lost 5 bases, and 7 bases had no gene match. The CDR3 reads CASSPRTGEDEQYF. The DNA of the CDR3 is TGTGCCAGCAGTCCCCGGACAGGGGAAGACGAGCAGTACTTC.

DNA of the CDR3: TGCAGTGCCTCACAGGGCGAGGTTAAAGAGACCCAGTACTTC. Its protein is CSASQGEVKETQYF. The chain joins TRBV20-1 to TRBJ2-5, with D possibly matching TRBD1 (6 bases). The germline gives CDR1 DFQATT, CDR2 SNEGSKA (reference sequence). The CDR3 is 14 amino acids. The V gene lost 6 bases and the J gene lost 3 bases, with 17 bases spanning the gap.

The table lists this clonotype with many counts. This chain connects TRBV2 to TRBJ1-2, with a weak D call TRBD1 (5 bases). Germline V gene lookup returns CDR1 SNHLY and CDR2 FYNNEI. Trimming pared 4 bases from V and 2 bases from J, leaving 17 bases between. The CDR3 extends over 16 amino acids. Written as DNA, the CDR3 is TGTGCCAGCAGTGTTTTTCCGACAGTCGGGAACTATGGCTACACCTTC. Translated, it gives CASSVFPTVGNYGYTF.

The rearrangement uses TRBV24-1 and TRBJ1-5; tentatively, D is TRBD1 (5 bases). CDR1 is KGHDR, CDR2 SFDVKD, per germline. This CDR3 is built from 13 residues. The V gene lost 2 bases and the J gene lost 7 bases, with 8 bases spanning the gap. The CDR3 region is CATSDSGAQPQHF. The CDR3 nucleotides read TGTGCCACCAGTGATTCTGGGGCCCAGCCCCAGCATTTT.

At least ten counts were recorded for this clonotype. This rearrangement joins TRBV7-2 to TRBJ2-5, with D possibly being TRBD2 (6 bases). CDR1 SGHTA and CDR2 FQGNSA come from the germline V gene. The CDR3 is made up of 14 amino acids. V was shortened by 5 bases and J by 5 bases, with 15 bases between the two germline ends. The CDR3 loop is CASSPGTGYETQYF. The CDR3 DNA reads TGTGCCAGCAGCCCAGGGACTGGGTACGAGACCCAGTACTTC.

CDR3: CASRDSIQEQETQYF. CDR3 sequence (DNA): TGTGCCAGCAGGGATAGTATACAGGAGCAAGAGACCCAGTACTTC. The V call is TRBV2, the J call TRBJ2-5; tentatively, D is TRBD1 (5 bases). The CDR3 contains 15 residues. The germline gives CDR1 SNHLY, CDR2 FYNNEI. The ends were cut back, 6 bases at V and 2 bases at J, with 16 bases in the middle.

This clonotype was detected many times. The chain is built from TRBV5-8 and TRBJ1-2; D is unclear. V lost 6 bases and J lost 7, with 16 bases in between. Per the germline V gene, CDR1 is SGHTS and CDR2 is YDEGEE. This CDR3 has 13 residues. CDR3 amino acids: CASTPSDGSGYTF. CDR3 in DNA: TGTGCCAGCACCCCTTCGGATGGTAGTGGCTACACCTTC.

This clonotype was counted at least ten times. The J gene is TRBJ2-7, the V gene TRBV12-3 or TRBV12-4; TRBD1 matches 8 bases. The CDR3 runs 14 residues. Trimming removed 5 bases from V and 5 bases from J; junction bases left unmatched: 8. The CDR3: CASSLDRVAHEQYF. The CDR3 coding sequence is TGTGCCAGCAGTCTGGACAGGGTAGCCCACGAGCAGTACTTC.

This clonotype appeared many times. V usage is TRBV9 and J usage is TRBJ1-6; D call uncertain. This CDR3 has 15 residues. V was clipped by 4 bases and J by 10 bases, with 18 bases between them. Germline values: CDR1 SGDLS, CDR2 YYNGEE. The CDR3, as DNA: TGTGCCAGCAGCCAAGATCCCGGAAGTGGGTCACCCCTCCACTTT. This sequence encodes CASSQDPGSGSPLHF.

The V call is TRBV29-1, the J call TRBJ1-2; 7 bases agree with TRBD1. This CDR3 has 14 amino acids. With V trimmed by 2 bases and J by 1 base, 4 bases remained unmatched. The germline V gene has CDR1 SQVTM and CDR2 ANQGSEA. CDR3 nucleotide sequence: TGCAGCGTTGAAAGGGGGCAGGGTAACTATGGCTACACCTTC. Encoded protein: CSVERGQGNYGYTF.

CDR3 sequence (DNA): TGTGCCATCAGTGAGTCTTTACAGACGAACACCGAGCAGTACTTC. It yields the protein CAISESLQTNTEQYF. V is TRBV10-3 and J is TRBJ2-7; no clear D. Germline CDR1 reads ENHRY; CDR2 reads SYGVKD. Trimming stripped 0 bases from V and 6 bases from J, with 15 bases between. This CDR3 is built from 15 residues.

This clonotype was observed a few times. This rearrangement joins TRBV27 to TRBJ2-7; perhaps TRBD1 as D (6 bases). Germline CDR1 and CDR2: MNHEY and SMNVEV (reference sequence). The V and J ends lost 4 bases and 2 bases respectively, with 15 bases between them. The CDR3 has 15 amino acids. The CDR3 DNA reads TGTGCCAGCAGTTCCTCCAGGGGCGCGCCCTACGAGCAGTACTTC. Its protein is CASSSSRGAPYEQYF.